This is a list of T cell receptor beta chains from one sample in a study of T cells of healthy individuals. TCRdb reanalysed the 5' RACE reads using MiXCR and keeps one entry per CDR3 protein. The sample yields 60,000 to 80,000 distinct CDR3 sequences, 15% to 20% seen once. The origin of the receptors is a human donor in good health. CDR3s include the opening cysteine and the closing phenylalanine or tryptophan. The D gene is left open where the match is weak. Size tells how often a clone was seen (once, few, many) or the class of an expanded clone, and some rows leave it out.

clone size: many
V gene: TRBV7-2
J gene: TRBJ2-2
D gene: -
CDR3 protein: CASSWEGGTNTGELFF
CDR3 DNA: TGTGCCAGCAGCTGGGAGGGGGGGACGAACACCGGGGAGCTGTTTTTT

clone size: few
V gene: TRBV9
J gene: TRBJ2-3
D gene: TRBD2
CDR3 protein: CASSVASGSTDTQYF
CDR3 DNA: TGTGCCAGCAGCGTAGCTAGCGGTAGCACAGATACGCAGTATTTT

clone size: many
V gene: TRBV12-3/TRBV12-4
J gene: TRBJ1-3
D gene: -
CDR3 protein: CASSRIESTIYF
CDR3 DNA: TGTGCCAGCAGCCGCATCGAGAGCACCATATATTTT

clone size: -
V gene: TRBV19
J gene: TRBJ1-1
D gene: -
CDR3 protein: CASSHRFLERSEAFF
CDR3 DNA: TGTGCCAGTAGTCACAGGTTCTTGGAACGTTCTGAAGCTTTCTTT

clone size: -
V gene: TRBV4-1
J gene: TRBJ2-1
D gene: TRBD2
CDR3 protein: CASSQDYGLAGVLRGNEQFF
CDR3 DNA: TGCGCCAGCAGCCAAGATTATGGACTAGCGGGAGTCCTAAGGGGCAATGAGCAGTTCTTC

clone size: many
V gene: TRBV7-6
J gene: TRBJ1-5
D gene: -
CDR3 protein: CASSFDRLAGGLRPQHF
CDR3 DNA: TGTGCCAGCAGCTTTGATAGACTGGCAGGCGGACTTCGGCCCCAGCATTTT

clone size: few
V gene: TRBV15
J gene: TRBJ2-5
D gene: -
CDR3 protein: CATSFAGAETQYF
CDR3 DNA: TGTGCCACCAGCTTTGCAGGGGCCGAGACCCAGTACTTC

clone size: many
V gene: TRBV20-1
J gene: TRBJ2-7
D gene: -
CDR3 protein: CSANLRDSFDEQYF
CDR3 DNA: TGCAGTGCTAACCTCCGGGATTCTTTCGACGAGCAGTACTTC

clone size: -
V gene: TRBV12-3/TRBV12-4
J gene: TRBJ2-3
D gene: TRBD2
CDR3 protein: CASSYVAGASDPYTDTQYF
CDR3 DNA: TGTGCCAGCAGTTATGTAGCGGGGGCCTCAGACCCCTATACAGATACGCAGTATTTT

clone size: -
V gene: TRBV6-1
J gene: TRBJ2-3
D gene: -
CDR3 protein: CASTGLNTDTQYF
CDR3 DNA: TGTGCCAGCACGGGACTTAACACAGATACGCAGTATTTT

clone size: -
V gene: TRBV5-1
J gene: TRBJ2-7
D gene: -
CDR3 protein: CASSLFPRGMDYEQYF
CDR3 DNA: TGCGCCAGCAGCTTGTTTCCCAGGGGAATGGACTACGAGCAGTACTTC

clone size: -
V gene: TRBV5-1
J gene: TRBJ2-3
D gene: -
CDR3 protein: CASSNVGAKLTDTQYF
CDR3 DNA: TGCGCCAGCAGCAACGTAGGGGCGAAACTCACAGATACGCAGTATTTT

clone size: few
V gene: TRBV7-2
J gene: TRBJ2-5
D gene: -
CDR3 protein: CASSLGVGLGETQYF
CDR3 DNA: TGTGCCAGCAGCTTAGGGGTCGGGTTAGGAGAGACCCAGTACTTC

clone size: many
V gene: TRBV10-3
J gene: TRBJ2-3
D gene: -
CDR3 protein: CAIIWRQPVDTQYF
CDR3 DNA: TGTGCCATCATCTGGAGACAGCCGGTGGATACGCAGTATTTT

clone size: medium-sized
V gene: TRBV5-1
J gene: TRBJ2-7
D gene: -
CDR3 protein: CASSLENLGRSFDYEQYF
CDR3 DNA: TGCGCCAGCAGCTTGGAAAACTTAGGTCGCAGCTTCGACTACGAGCAGTACTTC

clone size: many
V gene: TRBV20-1
J gene: TRBJ1-2
D gene: TRBD1
CDR3 protein: CSATDRGHGYTF
CDR3 DNA: TGCAGTGCTACCGACAGGGGGCATGGCTACACCTTC

clone size: many
V gene: TRBV27
J gene: TRBJ2-7
D gene: TRBD1
CDR3 protein: CASSPDPTGGFNEQYF
CDR3 DNA: TGTGCCAGCAGTCCGGACCCGACAGGGGGCTTCAACGAGCAGTACTTC

clone size: many
V gene: TRBV5-1
J gene: TRBJ1-5
D gene: -
CDR3 protein: CASSPEEGFQPQHF
CDR3 DNA: TGCGCCAGCAGCCCCGAGGAGGGTTTTCAGCCCCAGCATTTT

clone size: few
V gene: TRBV27
J gene: TRBJ2-1
D gene: TRBD2
CDR3 protein: CASSPSGRPNEQFF
CDR3 DNA: TGTGCCAGCAGTCCTAGCGGGAGACCCAATGAGCAGTTCTTC

clone size: few
V gene: TRBV4-2
J gene: TRBJ2-1
D gene: TRBD2
CDR3 protein: CASRAGTSGVYEQFF
CDR3 DNA: TGTGCCAGCAGGGCCGGGACTAGCGGGGTTTATGAGCAGTTCTTC

clone size: -
V gene: TRBV7-7
J gene: TRBJ2-5
D gene: -
CDR3 protein: CASSPRLQETQYF
CDR3 DNA: TGTGCTAGCAGCCCACGGCTCCAAGAGACCCAGTACTTC

clone size: -
V gene: TRBV2
J gene: TRBJ2-3
D gene: -
CDR3 protein: CASASGSADTQYF
CDR3 DNA: TGTGCCAGCGCCTCCGGTAGTGCGGATACGCAGTATTTT

clone size: few
V gene: TRBV5-1
J gene: TRBJ2-2
D gene: -
CDR3 protein: CASSFRVVTNTGELFF
CDR3 DNA: TGCGCCAGCAGCTTCAGGGTTGTGACGAACACCGGGGAGCTGTTTTTT

clone size: many
V gene: TRBV20-1
J gene: TRBJ2-3
D gene: TRBD2
CDR3 protein: CSARHRSGSTDTQYF
CDR3 DNA: TGCAGTGCTAGGCACCGTAGCGGGAGCACAGATACGCAGTATTTT

clone size: -
V gene: TRBV6-5
J gene: TRBJ1-5
D gene: -
CDR3 protein: CASRALYSNQPQHF
CDR3 DNA: TGTGCCAGCCGGGCGCTTTATAGCAATCAGCCCCAGCATTTT

clone size: many
V gene: TRBV3-1
J gene: TRBJ1-2
D gene: -
CDR3 protein: CASSRDSLRGRYYGYTF
CDR3 DNA: TGTGCCAGCAGCCGAGACTCCCTCAGGGGCCGGTACTATGGCTACACCTTC

clone size: -
V gene: TRBV20-1
J gene: TRBJ1-4
D gene: -
CDR3 protein: CSAQELTTNEKLFF
CDR3 DNA: TGCAGTGCCCAAGAGTTGACGACTAATGAAAAACTGTTTTTT

clone size: -
V gene: TRBV2
J gene: TRBJ2-5
D gene: -
CDR3 protein: CASSDRGAKETQYF
CDR3 DNA: TGTGCCAGCAGTGATCGGGGGGCCAAAGAGACCCAGTACTTC

clone size: -
V gene: TRBV7-9
J gene: TRBJ2-7
D gene: -
CDR3 protein: CASSPVSGAYEQYF
CDR3 DNA: TGTGCCAGCAGCCCGGTGTCAGGGGCCTACGAGCAGTACTTC